Described below is a single T cell receptor beta chain sequence and its context. This sample includes further DNA sequences coding for the same CDR3. These data come from a study of blood T cell repertoires in COVID-19. About the research overall: From the United States, Italy and Spain came samples of acute and convalescent COVID-19. The cDNA or gDNA used as material had been derived from T cells, B-cell-depleted T cells, or PBMCs.

Patients of the Seattle cohort, enrolled during active infection, were followed longitudinally. There are 16 residues in the CDR3. Original processing notes: Quantification of nucleated cells was approximated via reference gene primer amplification. Sequencing was performed with immunoSEQ multiplex PCR; in TCRdb, only in-frame clones are kept and a portion is missing. The V and J calls and clone size were taken over from that table, and D and trimming were inferred from the DNA. Of around 160,000 clones in the sample, approximately 87% were seen once. This sequence originates from an older woman with COVID-19, enrolled during active disease. V usage is TRBV21-1 and J usage is TRBJ1-1. TRBV21-1 is a recognized pseudogene. The sequenced material came from peripheral blood. The CDR3 DNA reads TGTGCCAGCAGCAATGGGGGCCGGGGGGGCCGGACTGAAGCTTTCTTT. Its protein is CASSNGGRGGRTEAFF.